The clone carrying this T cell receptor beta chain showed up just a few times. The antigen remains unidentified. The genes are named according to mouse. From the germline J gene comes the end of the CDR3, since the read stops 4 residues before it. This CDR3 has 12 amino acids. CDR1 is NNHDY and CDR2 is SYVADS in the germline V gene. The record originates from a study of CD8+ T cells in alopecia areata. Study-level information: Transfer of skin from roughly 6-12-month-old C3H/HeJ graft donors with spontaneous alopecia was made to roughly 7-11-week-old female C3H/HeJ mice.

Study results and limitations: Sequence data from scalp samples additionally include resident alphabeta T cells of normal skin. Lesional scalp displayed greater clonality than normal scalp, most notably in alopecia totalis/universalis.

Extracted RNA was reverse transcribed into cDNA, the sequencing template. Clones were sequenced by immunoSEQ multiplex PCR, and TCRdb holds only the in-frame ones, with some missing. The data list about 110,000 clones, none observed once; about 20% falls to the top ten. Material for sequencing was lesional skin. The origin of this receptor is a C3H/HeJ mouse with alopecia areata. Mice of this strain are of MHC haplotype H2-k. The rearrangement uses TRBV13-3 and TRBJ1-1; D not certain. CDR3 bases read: TGTGCCAGCAGTCATGACAAACCA. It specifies CASSHDKP. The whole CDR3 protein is CASSHDKPEVFF.